This T cell receptor (beta chain) was identified during a study of vaccination effects on CD4 cells after COVID-19. Following 10 days of culture, CD4+ T cells were isolated. Vaccine recipients had no previous SARS-CoV-2 infection; their nucleocapsid antibodies were negative. Worth noting for this clone: Its cognate antigen is unknown.

The CDR3 is made up of 14 amino acids. Germline V lookup: CDR1 SNHLY, CDR2 FYNNEI. Trimming took 8 bases from V and 5 from J, leaving 18 bases between them. Profiling relied on immunoSEQ multiplex PCR, and the TCRdb table lists in-frame clones only, not all of them. Of tens of thousands of clones listed, roughly 82% are singletons. The starting material was CD4+ T cells from PBMCs cultured without peptide, obtained before COVID-19 vaccination. The chain has TRBV2 and TRBJ2-5; D is unclear. The receptor's source is a human donor who received a COVID-19 vaccine. CDR3 coding DNA: TGTGCCAGCCGTAAGGCGTTGGATGGGGAGACCCAGTACTTC. Protein sequence: CASRKALDGETQYF.